Listed below are T cell receptor beta chains from one sample, sequenced in a study of blood T cell repertoires in COVID-19. Clones were sequenced by immunoSEQ multiplex PCR, and TCRdb holds only the in-frame ones, with some missing. The data contain about 60,000 clones, roughly 80% of them seen just once; the ten biggest clones take up 8.5% to 10%. What was sequenced was peripheral blood. These receptors all come from a human donor in a cohort sampled during active COVID-19. The CDR3 runs from the conserved cysteine through the conserved F or W. D genes are given only for firm matches.

v_gene,d_gene,CDR3aa
TRBV2,NA,CASSAGQNQPQHF
TRBV9,NA,CASSAPVGGFNGYTF
TRBV19,TRBD1,CASSESGTGLRNEQFF
TRBV2,NA,CASSEEAASSYEQYF
TRBV27,NA,CASSFTGNGGYTF
TRBV3-1/TRBV3-2,TRBD2,CASSQGPLAGGPRITDTQYF
TRBV28,NA,CASSLSRHLSGETQYF
TRBV3-1/TRBV3-2,TRBD1,CASSQAGGKNYGYTF
TRBV19,NA,CASSPLFSGNTIYF
TRBV5-1,NA,CASRPPGTTNTEAFF
TRBV5-1,TRBD1,CASSPGTGGEYGYTF
TRBV29-1,NA,CSGRGSQPRPYEQYF
TRBV30,NA,CAWSVGRSGELFF
TRBV15,TRBD1,CATSKGGQEAYNEQFF
TRBV30,NA,CAWVSAGRKAFF
TRBV24-1,TRBD1,CATSDPQYRGEQPQHF
TRBV28,NA,CASSPTIQGNYGYTF
TRBV5-1,TRBD1,CASSLVGTGNTDTQYF
TRBV28,NA,CASRFRQTVYGYTF
TRBV4-3,NA,CASSQVLGLDTGELFF
TRBV30,NA,CAWDRTGRETQYF
TRBV11-2,NA,CASSLGIGNTIYF
TRBV7-2,NA,CASRVEYSGNTIYF
TRBV15,TRBD1,CATSRPGGDGYTF
TRBV29-1,TRBD1,CSVLREVVQGAGYGYTF
TRBV5-1,TRBD2,CASSPGGHERYNEQFF
TRBV11-2,TRBD1,CASSLVAGTGAYEQYF
TRBV7-9,TRBD1,CASRDRGGNEQFF
TRBV11-2,NA,CASSAGTRGNEQFF
TRBV9,NA,CASSVAEVNYGYTF
TRBV2,NA,CASEASQETQYF
TRBV4-3,TRBD2,CASSHELANYEQYF
TRBV19,TRBD2,CASSPAGVKVTDTQYF
TRBV7-2,NA,CASSSFDWLAVTDTQYF
TRBV18,TRBD2,CASSSRQALPGLAGGQEQYF